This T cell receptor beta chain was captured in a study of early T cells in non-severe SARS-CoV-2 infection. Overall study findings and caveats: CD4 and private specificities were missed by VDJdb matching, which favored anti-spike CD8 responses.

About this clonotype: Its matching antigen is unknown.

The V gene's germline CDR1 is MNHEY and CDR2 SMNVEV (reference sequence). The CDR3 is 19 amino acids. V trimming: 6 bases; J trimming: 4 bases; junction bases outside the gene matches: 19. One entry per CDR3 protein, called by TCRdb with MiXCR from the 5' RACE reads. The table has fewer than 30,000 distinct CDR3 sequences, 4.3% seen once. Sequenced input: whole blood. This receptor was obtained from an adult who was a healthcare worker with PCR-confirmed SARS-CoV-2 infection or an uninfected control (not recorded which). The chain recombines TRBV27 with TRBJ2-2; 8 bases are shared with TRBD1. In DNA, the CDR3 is TGTGCCAGCAGCCCCGCACCTCCCCAAGCCAGGGGGCGCACCGGGGAGCTGTTTTTT. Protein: CASSPAPPQARGRTGELFF.